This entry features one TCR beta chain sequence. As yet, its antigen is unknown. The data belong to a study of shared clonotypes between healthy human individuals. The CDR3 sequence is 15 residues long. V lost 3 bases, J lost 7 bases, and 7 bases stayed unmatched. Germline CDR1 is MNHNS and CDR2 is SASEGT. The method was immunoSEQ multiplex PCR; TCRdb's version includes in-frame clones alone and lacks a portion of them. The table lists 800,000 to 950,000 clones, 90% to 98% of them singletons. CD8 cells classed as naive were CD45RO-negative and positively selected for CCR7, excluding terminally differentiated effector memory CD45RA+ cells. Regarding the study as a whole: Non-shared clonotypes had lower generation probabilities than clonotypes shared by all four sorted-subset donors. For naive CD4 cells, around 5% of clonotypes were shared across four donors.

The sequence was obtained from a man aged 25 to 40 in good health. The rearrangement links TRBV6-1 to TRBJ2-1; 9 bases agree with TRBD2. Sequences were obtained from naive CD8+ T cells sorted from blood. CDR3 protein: CASSEVAGGFNEQFF. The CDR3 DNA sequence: TGTGCCAGCAGTGAGGTGGCGGGAGGGTTTAATGAGCAGTTCTTC.